Below, 14 T cell receptor beta chains from the same sample are listed, as sequenced in a study of shared clonotypes between healthy human individuals. TCRdb keeps only in-frame clones here, not all; method: immunoSEQ multiplex PCR. Counted here are millions of clones, about 92% occurring once; the ten biggest clones make up roughly 1.8%. Naive CD8 isolation took CD45RO-negative cells positively selected for CCR7 and excluded terminally differentiated effector memory CD45RA+ cells. The source material was naive CD8+ T cells from PBMCs. The source is a man aged 18-30 years in good health. Some clones in this sample may be carry-over from other donors' samples.

V and J are TRBV4-1 and TRBJ2-2; D gene ambiguous. V lost 1 base and J 7 bases, leaving 7 bases between the germline ends. The V gene's germline CDR1 is MGHRA and CDR2 YSYEKL. This CDR3 has 13 residues. CDR3 DNA sequence: TGCGCCAGCAGCCAAGTTTTTGGCGGGGAGCTGTTTTTT. This gives the protein CASSQVFGGELFF.

The chain couples TRBV27 to TRBJ2-1; D is unclear. Trimming pared 5 bases from V and 5 bases from J, leaving 10 bases between. Germline V gene sequence: CDR1 MNHEY, CDR2 SMNVEV (reference sequence). This CDR3 has 13 amino acids. The CDR3 region has the DNA TGTGCCAGCAGTAGAAACAGCCACAATGAGCAGTTCTTC. This encodes CASSRNSHNEQFF.

This clone was observed once. This sequence joins TRBV11-2 and TRBJ2-7, with D perhaps matching TRBD1 (5 bases). This CDR3 contains 16 residues. V was cut by 4 bases and J by 0 bases, with 16 bases left in between. In germline, CDR1 is SGHAT, CDR2 FQNNGV. CDR3 residues: CASSSLRIDSSYEQYF. Here the CDR3 DNA reads TGTGCCAGCAGCTCCCTCCGTATCGACAGCTCCTACGAGCAGTACTTC.

V is TRBV14 and J is TRBJ1-1; D uncertain. Germline V gene sequence: CDR1 SGHDN, CDR2 FVKESK. Between the trimmed V and J ends, which lost 4 bases and 5 bases, there was a span of 17 bases. The CDR3 length is 15 residues. The CDR3 DNA reads as TGTGCCAGCAGCCGGTTCACCCGAACCGGGACTGAAGCTTTCTTT. It translates to CASSRFTRTGTEAFF.

CDR3 coding DNA: TGTGCCAGCAGCCTCCGGACAGGGGGCTTCAATGAGCAGTTCTTC. Amino acids: CASSLRTGGFNEQFF. The chain links TRBV11-3 to TRBJ2-1, with 11 bases lining up with TRBD1. CDR3 length: 15 residues. The trim removed 5 bases at V and 6 bases at J, leaving 6 bases unmatched. Germline V lookup: CDR1 SGHNT, CDR2 YENEEA.

As regards this clone: Other DNA sequences of this sample code for an identical CDR3. V and J are TRBV9 and TRBJ2-7; weak D call: TRBD1 (5 bases). Between the trimmed V and J ends, which lost 0 bases and 0 bases, there was a span of 7 bases. The CDR3 totals 14 residues. Germline CDR1 SGDLS, CDR2 YYNGEE. The CDR3 DNA sequence: TGTGCCAGCAGCGTAGGTGACAGCTCCTACGAGCAGTACTTC. This codes for CASSVGDSSYEQYF.

The V call is TRBV27, the J call TRBJ2-7; 11 nucleotides align to TRBD1. Germline CDR1 MNHEY, CDR2 SMNVEV (reference sequence). V was pared by 6 bases and J by 6 bases, with 7 bases of the junction left unmatched. There are 14 residues in the CDR3. The DNA of the CDR3 is TGTGCCAGCAGCGAAGGGACAGGGGGGCCCGAGCAGTACTTC. Residues: CASSEGTGGPEQYF.

V and J are TRBV29-1 and TRBJ2-1; 13 nucleotides match TRBD2. This CDR3 is built from 14 residues. Trimming took 4 bases from V and 8 from J; bases not matched to a gene: 5. Germline V gives CDR1 SQVTM, CDR2 ANQGSEA. CDR3 coding DNA: TGCAGCGTTGGGACTAGCGGGAGTATCTATGAGCAGTTCTTC. It codes for CSVGTSGSIYEQFF.

To note about this clone: This sample includes further DNA sequences coding for the same CDR3. V usage is TRBV27 and J usage is TRBJ2-1; D gene unclear. Germline V gives CDR1 MNHEY, CDR2 SMNVEV (reference sequence). V was trimmed by 2 bases and J by 1 base, leaving 9 bases between them. The CDR3 covers 15 residues. This CDR3 reads CASSLGQTSYNEQFF. Here the CDR3 DNA reads TGTGCCAGCAGTTTAGGCCAGACGTCCTACAATGAGCAGTTCTTC.

This rearrangement joins TRBV27 to TRBJ2-7; possibly TRBD2 for D (6 bases). This CDR3 has 13 residues. CDR1 and CDR2 (germline): MNHEY, SMNVEV (reference sequence). V was shortened by 7 bases and J by 5 bases, with 15 bases between the two germline ends. The CDR3 region is CASKENGGDEQYF. The DNA of the CDR3 is TGTGCCAGCAAGGAGAATGGAGGGGACGAGCAGTACTTC.

Worth noting for this clone: This CDR3 is also generated by other DNA sequences in the sample. V usage is TRBV7-9 and J usage is TRBJ2-7, with TRBD1 identical over 11 bases. Trimming cost V 5 bases and J 5 bases; bases outside gene matches: 2. The CDR3 is 13 amino acids. CDR1 and CDR2 from the germline V gene are SEHNR and FQNEAQ (reference sequence). The CDR3 spells CASSRDRGDEQYF. The DNA for the CDR3 is TGTGCCAGCAGCAGGGACAGGGGGGACGAGCAGTACTTC.

Regarding this clone: The sample holds other DNA sequences that translate to the same CDR3. The gene calls are TRBV29-1 and TRBJ2-7; 9 bases fit TRBD1. CDR3 length: 13 amino acids. Germline CDR1 reads SQVTM; CDR2 reads ANQGSEA. J was trimmed by 1 base and V by 6 bases; bases with no gene match: 4. CDR3 in DNA: TGCAGCGTACCCGGGACAGGGTCCTACGAGCAGTACTTC. Its protein product is CSVPGTGSYEQYF.

This sequence joins TRBV6-5 and TRBJ1-1, with D possibly being TRBD1 (6 bases). Per the germline V gene, CDR1 is MNHEY and CDR2 is SVGAGI. CDR3 length equals 13 residues. Trimming removed 10 bases at V and 4 bases at J, with 16 bases between. The CDR3 DNA reads TGTGCCACCTCGGGACCCAGGGGCACTGAAGCTTTCTTT. This translates into CATSGPRGTEAFF.

The chain carries TRBV15 and TRBJ2-1, with 8 bases lining up with TRBD2. Per germline, CDR1 LNHNV and CDR2 YYDKDF (reference sequence). The CDR3 is made up of 16 amino acids. With V trimmed by 1 base and J by 4 bases, 6 bases remained unmatched. DNA for the CDR3: TGTGCCACCAGCAGAGGCTTGGGACTAGGATACAATGAGCAGTTCTTC. As protein: CATSRGLGLGYNEQFF.